The rows below give T cell receptor beta chains drawn from one sample of a study of blood T cell repertoires in COVID-19. Assay used: immunoSEQ multiplex PCR; TCRdb lists only in-frame clones, some missing. This sample has about 280,000 clones, with around 85% found just once. Material: peripheral blood. The receptor set was obtained from a man between 50 and 59 years old with active or convalescent COVID-19. The CDR3 runs from the conserved cysteine through the conserved F or W. The D gene is left open where the match is weak. Clone size is not always given. Where it is, it says once, few, many or a class for expanded clones.

D	V	J	size	DNA	CDR3
TRBD1	TRBV5-1	TRBJ1-4	few	TGCGCCAGCAGCTACCGACAGGGGGCAGGTGAAAAACTGTTTTTT	CASSYRQGAGEKLFF
TRBD2	TRBV18	TRBJ2-7	.	TGTGCCAGCTCACCACTGGCTAGCGGGATTGGGGAGCAGTACTTC	CASSPLASGIGEQYF
.	TRBV11-2	TRBJ2-5	.	TGTGCCAGCAGCCGCAGAGGCCCCTCTCAAGAGACCCAGTACTTC	CASSRRGPSQETQYF
TRBD1	TRBV27	TRBJ1-6	.	TGTGCCAGCAGAGAAGACAGGGGTTATTCACCCCTCCACTTT	CASREDRGYSPLHF
TRBD2	TRBV4-1	TRBJ2-3	.	TGCGCCAGCAGGGGAGGGGCAGCGGGATCTAGCACAGATACGCAGTATTTT	CASRGGAAGSSTDTQYF
.	TRBV7-9	TRBJ1-1	.	TGTGCCAGCAGCTTGGCGCCCCAGGGGAGCACTGAAGCTTTCTTT	CASSLAPQGSTEAFF
TRBD2	TRBV6-5	TRBJ2-2	.	TGTGCCAGCAAGGGCGGGAGGGCCACCGGGGAGCTGTTTTTT	CASKGGRATGELFF
.	TRBV2	TRBJ2-1	.	TGTGCCAGCAGCCCAGAAGTAAATGAGCAGTTCTTC	CASSPEVNEQFF
.	TRBV6-2/TRBV6-3	TRBJ1-2	.	TGTGCCAGCAGTTCACGAGCCTATGGCTACACCTTC	CASSSRAYGYTF
.	TRBV6-4	TRBJ2-3	once	TGTGCCAGCAGCTTGGGAGGACCTCCAGATACGCAGTATTTT	CASSLGGPPDTQYF
.	TRBV28	TRBJ1-6	.	TGTGCCAGCAGTGGCAATGGACTCAATAATTCACCCCTCCACTTT	CASSGNGLNNSPLHF
TRBD2	TRBV19	TRBJ2-5	.	TGTGCCAGTAGTATAGACATACTAGCGGGAGTGAGAGAGACCCAGTACTTC	CASSIDILAGVRETQYF
.	TRBV3-1/TRBV3-2	TRBJ2-3	.	TGTGCCAGCAGCCAATCGGGGACGCAGTATTTT	CASSQSGTQYF
TRBD1	TRBV3-1/TRBV3-2	TRBJ1-4	.	TGTGCCAGCAGCCAAGACGGGACAGGGCCGGGTGAAAAACTGTTTTTT	CASSQDGTGPGEKLFF
TRBD2	TRBV2	TRBJ2-1	once	TGTGCCAGCAGTGGGGGCGGGAGGGCCCCAAATGAGCAGTTCTTC	CASSGGGRAPNEQFF
.	TRBV19	TRBJ2-5	.	TGTGCCAGTAGTATTCGCCCAGGGGTCGCGGAGACCCAGTACTTC	CASSIRPGVAETQYF
.	TRBV24-1	TRBJ2-3	.	TGTGCCACCAGTGACTTGAGCAGGACTAGCACAGATACGCAGTATTTT	CATSDLSRTSTDTQYF
.	TRBV30	TRBJ1-1	.	TGTGCCTGGATTTTTTCAGGGCTGAACACTGAAGCTTTCTTT	CAWIFSGLNTEAFF
.	TRBV18	TRBJ1-1	.	TGTGCCAGCTCACCTGGGAGGGGAGCTTTCTTT	CASSPGRGAFF
TRBD1	TRBV2	TRBJ2-7	.	TGTGCCAGCGGACAGGGGGGACCCTACGAGCAGTACTTC	CASGQGGPYEQYF
.	TRBV6-5	TRBJ2-1	once	TGTGCCAGCAGTAGGACTGACGGCAATGAGCAGTTCTTC	CASSRTDGNEQFF
TRBD1	TRBV11-2	TRBJ1-2	.	TGTGCCAGCAGTTATTCCGGGACAGGGGGCGGTTTCTATGGCTACACCTTC	CASSYSGTGGGFYGYTF
TRBD1	TRBV7-2	TRBJ1-2	once	TGTGCCAGCAGCCTACCTGGACAGGGCTCGGGAGGCTACACCTTC	CASSLPGQGSGGYTF
.	TRBV19	TRBJ1-5	.	TGTGCCAGTATTGCCGGGACAACGGGCAATCAGCCCCAGCATTTT	CASIAGTTGNQPQHF
.	TRBV3-1/TRBV3-2	TRBJ1-3	once	TGTGCCAGCAGCCAAGGACAGTTTTCTGGAAACACCATATATTTT	CASSQGQFSGNTIYF
TRBD1	TRBV2	TRBJ1-1	.	TGTGCCAGCAGCCGAGACAGGGAGACTGGGGCTTTCTTT	CASSRDRETGAFF